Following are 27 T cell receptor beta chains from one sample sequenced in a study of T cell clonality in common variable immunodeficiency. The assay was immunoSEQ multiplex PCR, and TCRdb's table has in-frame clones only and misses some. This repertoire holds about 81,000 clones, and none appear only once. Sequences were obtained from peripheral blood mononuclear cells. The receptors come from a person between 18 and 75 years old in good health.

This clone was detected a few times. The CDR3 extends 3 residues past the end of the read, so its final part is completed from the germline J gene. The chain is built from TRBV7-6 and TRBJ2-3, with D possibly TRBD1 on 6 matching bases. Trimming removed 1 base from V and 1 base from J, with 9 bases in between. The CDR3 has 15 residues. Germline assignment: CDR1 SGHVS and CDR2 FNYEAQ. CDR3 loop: CASSLVAGGTDTQYF. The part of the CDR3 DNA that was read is TGTGCCAGCAGCTTAGTGGCAGGGGGCACAGATACG.

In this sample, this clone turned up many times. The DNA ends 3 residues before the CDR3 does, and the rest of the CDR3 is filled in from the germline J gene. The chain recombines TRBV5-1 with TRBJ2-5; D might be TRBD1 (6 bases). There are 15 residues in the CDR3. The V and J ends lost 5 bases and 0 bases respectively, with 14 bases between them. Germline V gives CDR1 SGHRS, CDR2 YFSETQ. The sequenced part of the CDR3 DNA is TGCGCCAGCAGACCCGGGACACAATACCAAGAGACC. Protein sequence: CASRPGTQYQET. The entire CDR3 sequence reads CASRPGTQYQETQYF.

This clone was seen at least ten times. CDR3 DNA (partial): TGTGCCAGCAGCTTACAGGGAAGCGTCCACGAG. Its protein is CASSLQGSVHE. In full, the CDR3 is CASSLQGSVHEQYF. The chain combines TRBV7-3 with TRBJ2-7; TRBD1 is a possible D gene (5 bases). The read falls 3 residues short of the CDR3 end, and the missing part is taken from the germline J gene. The CDR3 is made up of 14 amino acids. Trimming shortened V by 2 bases and J by 5 bases, and 13 bases separated the two germline ends. The germline gives CDR1 SGHTA, CDR2 FQGTGA.

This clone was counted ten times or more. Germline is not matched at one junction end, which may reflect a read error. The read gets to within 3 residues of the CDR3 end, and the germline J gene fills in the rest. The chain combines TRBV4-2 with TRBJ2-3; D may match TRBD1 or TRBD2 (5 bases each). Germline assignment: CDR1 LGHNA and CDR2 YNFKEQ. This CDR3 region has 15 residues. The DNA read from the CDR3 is TGCGCCAGCAGCCAACAGGAAAGCGGAGAAGATACG. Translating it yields CASSQQESGEDT. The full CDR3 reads CASSQQESGEDTQYF.

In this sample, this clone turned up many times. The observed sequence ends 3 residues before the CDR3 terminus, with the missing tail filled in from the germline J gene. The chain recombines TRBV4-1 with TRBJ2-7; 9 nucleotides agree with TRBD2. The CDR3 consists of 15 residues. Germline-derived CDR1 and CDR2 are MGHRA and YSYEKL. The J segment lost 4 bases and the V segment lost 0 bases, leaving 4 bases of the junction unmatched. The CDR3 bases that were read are TGCGCCAGCAGCCAAGACGGTCTAGCGGGGTACGAG. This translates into CASSQDGLAGYE. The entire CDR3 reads CASSQDGLAGYEQYF.

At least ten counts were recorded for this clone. The CDR3 sequence: CASSSGLAGYSEQYF. The DNA read from the CDR3 is TGTGCCAGCAGCTCCGGACTAGCGGGATATTCCGAG. The gene calls are TRBV13 and TRBJ2-7; 12 nucleotides align to TRBD2. The CDR3 end is not reached by the read, which stops 3 residues before it; the germline J gene fills it in. Trimming at V came to 4 bases and at J to 6 bases, leaving 7 bases not matched to a gene. This CDR3 comprises 15 residues. Germline V gives CDR1 PRHDT, CDR2 FYEKMQ (reference sequence).

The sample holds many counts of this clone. The CDR3 bases that were read are TGTGCCAGCAGCTTACAGGGGACAGATACG. Its translation is CASSLQGTDT. The entire CDR3 is CASSLQGTDTQYF. This rearrangement joins TRBV7-3 to TRBJ2-3, with D possibly TRBD1 on 6 matching bases. The observed sequence ends 3 residues before the CDR3 terminus, with the missing tail filled in from the germline J gene. The CDR3 length is 13 residues. Germline V gives CDR1 SGHTA, CDR2 FQGTGA. The V gene lost 2 bases and the J gene lost 3 bases, with 6 bases spanning the gap. The full variable domain, with the rest looked up from reference TRBV7-3 and TRBJ2-3, is GAGVSQTPSNKVTEKGKYVELRCDPISGHTALYWYRQSLGQGPEFLIYFQGTGAADDSGLPNDRFFAVRPEGSVSTLKIQRTERGDSAVYLCASSLQGTDTQYFGPGTRLTVL.

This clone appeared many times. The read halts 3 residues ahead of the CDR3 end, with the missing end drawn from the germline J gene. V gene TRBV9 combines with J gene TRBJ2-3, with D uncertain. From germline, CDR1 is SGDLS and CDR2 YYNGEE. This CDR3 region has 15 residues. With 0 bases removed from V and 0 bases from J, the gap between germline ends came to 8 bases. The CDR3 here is CASSVDQRSTDTQYF. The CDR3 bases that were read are TGTGCCAGCAGCGTAGACCAGCGAAGCACAGATACG.

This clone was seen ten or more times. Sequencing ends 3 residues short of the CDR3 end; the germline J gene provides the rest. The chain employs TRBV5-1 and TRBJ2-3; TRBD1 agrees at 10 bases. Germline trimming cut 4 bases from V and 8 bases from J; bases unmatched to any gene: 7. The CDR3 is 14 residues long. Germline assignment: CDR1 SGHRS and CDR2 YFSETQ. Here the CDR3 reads CASSEGQGSGTQYF. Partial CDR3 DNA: TGCGCCAGCAGCGAGGGACAGGGGTCGGGTACG. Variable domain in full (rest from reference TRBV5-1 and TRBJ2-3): KAGVTQTPRYLIKTRGQQVTLSCSPISGHRSVSWYQQTPGQGLQFLFEYFSETQRNKGNFPGRFSGRQFSNSRSEMNVSTLELGDSALYLCASSEGQGSGTQYFGPGTRLTVL.

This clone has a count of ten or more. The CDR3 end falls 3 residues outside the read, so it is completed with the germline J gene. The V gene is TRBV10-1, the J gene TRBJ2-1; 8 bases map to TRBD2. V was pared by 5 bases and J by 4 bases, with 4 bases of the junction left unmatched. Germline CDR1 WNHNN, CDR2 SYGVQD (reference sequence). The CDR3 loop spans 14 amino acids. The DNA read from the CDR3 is TGCGCCAGCAGTCGGGGGGGTATGTACAATGAG. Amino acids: CASSRGGMYNE. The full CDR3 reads CASSRGGMYNEQFF.

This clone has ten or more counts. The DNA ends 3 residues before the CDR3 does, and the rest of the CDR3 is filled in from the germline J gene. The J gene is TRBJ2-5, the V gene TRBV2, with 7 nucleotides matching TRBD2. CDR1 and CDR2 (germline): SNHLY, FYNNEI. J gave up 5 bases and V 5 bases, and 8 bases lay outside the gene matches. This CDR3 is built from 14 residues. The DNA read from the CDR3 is TGTGCCAGCAGTCGGGCGGGAGAGTGGGAGACC. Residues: CASSRAGEWET. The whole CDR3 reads CASSRAGEWETQYF.

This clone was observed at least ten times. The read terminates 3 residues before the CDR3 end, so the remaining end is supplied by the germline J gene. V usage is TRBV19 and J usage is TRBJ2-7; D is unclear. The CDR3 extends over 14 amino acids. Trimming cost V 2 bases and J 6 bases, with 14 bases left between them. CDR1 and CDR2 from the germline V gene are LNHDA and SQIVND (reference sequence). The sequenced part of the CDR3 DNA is TGTGCCAGTAGTATACGCTGGCAGGCCAGCGAG. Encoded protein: CASSIRWQASE. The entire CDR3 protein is CASSIRWQASEQYF. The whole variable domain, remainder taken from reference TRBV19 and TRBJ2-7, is DGGITQSPKYLFRKEGQNVTLSCEQNLNHDAMYWYRQDPGQGLRLIYYSQIVNDFQKGDIAEGYSVSREKKESFPLTVTSAQKNPTAFYLCASSIRWQASEQYFGPGTRLTVT.

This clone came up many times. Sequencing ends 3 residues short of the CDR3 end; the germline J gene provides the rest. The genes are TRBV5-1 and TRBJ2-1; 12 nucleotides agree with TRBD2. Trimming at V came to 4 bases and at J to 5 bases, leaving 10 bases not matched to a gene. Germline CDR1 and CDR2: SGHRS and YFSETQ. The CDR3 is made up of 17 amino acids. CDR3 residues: CASSQRTSGTFDNEQFF. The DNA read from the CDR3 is TGCGCCAGCAGCCAACGGACTAGCGGGACTTTCGACAATGAG. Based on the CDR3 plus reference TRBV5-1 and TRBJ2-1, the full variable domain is KAGVTQTPRYLIKTRGQQVTLSCSPISGHRSVSWYQQTPGQGLQFLFEYFSETQRNKGNFPGRFSGRQFSNSRSEMNVSTLELGDSALYLCASSQRTSGTFDNEQFFGPGTRLTVL.

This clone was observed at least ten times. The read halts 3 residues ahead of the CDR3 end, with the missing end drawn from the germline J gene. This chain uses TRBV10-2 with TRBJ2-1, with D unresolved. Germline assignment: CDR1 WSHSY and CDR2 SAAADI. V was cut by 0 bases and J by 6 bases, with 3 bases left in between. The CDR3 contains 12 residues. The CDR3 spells CASSESLNEQFF. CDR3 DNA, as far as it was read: TGCGCCAGCAGTGAGTCTCTCAATGAG.

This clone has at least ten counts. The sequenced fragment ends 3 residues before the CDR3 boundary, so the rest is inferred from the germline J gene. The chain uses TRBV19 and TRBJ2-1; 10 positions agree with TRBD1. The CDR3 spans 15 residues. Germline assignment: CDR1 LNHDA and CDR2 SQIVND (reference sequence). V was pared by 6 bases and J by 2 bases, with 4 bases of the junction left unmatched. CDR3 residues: CASRTGQGTYNEQFF. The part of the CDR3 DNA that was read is TGTGCCAGTAGAACGGGACAGGGGACCTACAATGAG.

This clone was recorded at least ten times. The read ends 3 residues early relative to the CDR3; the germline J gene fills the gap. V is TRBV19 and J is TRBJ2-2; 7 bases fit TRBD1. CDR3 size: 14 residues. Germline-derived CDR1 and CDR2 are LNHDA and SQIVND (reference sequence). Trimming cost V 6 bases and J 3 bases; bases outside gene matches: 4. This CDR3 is CASSGQAHTGELFF. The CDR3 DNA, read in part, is TGTGCCAGTAGCGGACAGGCTCACACCGGGGAG.

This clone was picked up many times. The CDR3 reads CSARATLDGYGYTF. The sequenced part of the CDR3 DNA is TGCAGTGCTAGAGCGACACTGGATGGCTATGGC. V usage is TRBV20-1 and J usage is TRBJ1-2; no reliable D call. The read terminates 3 residues ahead of where the CDR3 ends, so the germline J gene completes it. Germline V lookup: CDR1 DFQATT, CDR2 SNEGSKA (reference sequence). The V end lost 1 base, the J end lost 4 bases, and 13 bases lay between the germline ends. The CDR3 runs to 14 residues.

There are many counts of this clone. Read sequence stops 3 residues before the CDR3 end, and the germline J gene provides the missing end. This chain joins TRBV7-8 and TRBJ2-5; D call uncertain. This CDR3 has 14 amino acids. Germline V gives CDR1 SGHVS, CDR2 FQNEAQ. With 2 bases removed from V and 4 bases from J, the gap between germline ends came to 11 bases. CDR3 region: CASSLTENRETQYF. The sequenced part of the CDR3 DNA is TGTGCCAGCAGCTTAACAGAGAATAGAGAGACC.

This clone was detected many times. Partial CDR3 DNA: TGTGCCAGCAGTACCATAGGGACAGCCGCCTATGGC. Translation gives CASSTIGTAAYG. The full-length CDR3 reads as CASSTIGTAAYGYTF. J is TRBJ1-2 and V is TRBV27; 7 nucleotides align to TRBD1. The read finishes 3 residues shy of the CDR3 end, and the germline J gene is used to complete it. The CDR3 length is 15 residues. J gave up 4 bases and V 5 bases, and 10 bases lay outside the gene matches. Germline lookup yields CDR1 MNHEY and CDR2 SMNVEV (reference sequence).

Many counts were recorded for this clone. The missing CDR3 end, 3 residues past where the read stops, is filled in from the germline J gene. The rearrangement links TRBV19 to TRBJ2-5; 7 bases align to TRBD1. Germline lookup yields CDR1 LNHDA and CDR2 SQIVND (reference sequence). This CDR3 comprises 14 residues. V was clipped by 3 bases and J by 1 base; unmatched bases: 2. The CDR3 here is CASSMTGPQETQYF. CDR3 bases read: TGTGCCAGTAGTATGACAGGGCCCCAAGAGACC.

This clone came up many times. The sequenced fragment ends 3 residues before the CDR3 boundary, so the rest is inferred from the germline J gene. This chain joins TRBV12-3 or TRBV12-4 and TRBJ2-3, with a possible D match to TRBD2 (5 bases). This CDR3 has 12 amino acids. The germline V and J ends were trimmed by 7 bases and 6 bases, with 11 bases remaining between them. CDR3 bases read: TGTGCCAGCAACCTAAGAGGGGATACG. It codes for CASNLRGDT. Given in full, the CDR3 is CASNLRGDTQYF.

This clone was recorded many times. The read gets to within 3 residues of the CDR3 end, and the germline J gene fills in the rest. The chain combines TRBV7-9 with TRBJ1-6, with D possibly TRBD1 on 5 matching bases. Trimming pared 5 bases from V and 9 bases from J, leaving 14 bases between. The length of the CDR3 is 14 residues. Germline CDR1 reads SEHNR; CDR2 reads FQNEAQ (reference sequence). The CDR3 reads CASSLEGNRSPLHF. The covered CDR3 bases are TGTGCCAGCAGCCTAGAGGGGAATCGTTCACCC. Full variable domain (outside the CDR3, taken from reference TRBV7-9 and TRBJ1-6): DTGVSQNPRHKITKRGQNVTFRCDPISEHNRLYWYRQTLGQGPEFLTYFQNEAQLEKSRLLSDRFSAERPKGSFSTLEIQRTEQGDSAMYLCASSLEGNRSPLHFGNGTRLTVT.

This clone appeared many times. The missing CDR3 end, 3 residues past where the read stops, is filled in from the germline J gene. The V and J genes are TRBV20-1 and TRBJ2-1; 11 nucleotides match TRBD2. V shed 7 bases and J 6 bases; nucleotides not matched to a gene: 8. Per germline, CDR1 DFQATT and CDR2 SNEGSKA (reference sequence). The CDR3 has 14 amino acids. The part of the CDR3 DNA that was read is TGCAGTGTCATAGCGGGAGGGCCAGGCAATGAG. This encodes CSVIAGGPGNE. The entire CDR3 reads CSVIAGGPGNEQFF.

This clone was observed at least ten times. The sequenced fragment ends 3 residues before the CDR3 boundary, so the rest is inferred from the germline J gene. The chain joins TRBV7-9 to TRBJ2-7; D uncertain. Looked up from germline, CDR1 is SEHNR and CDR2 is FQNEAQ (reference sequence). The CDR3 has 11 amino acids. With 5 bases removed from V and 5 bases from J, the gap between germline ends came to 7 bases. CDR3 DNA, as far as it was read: TGTGCCAGCAGCCCTAACCACGAG. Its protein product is CASSPNHE. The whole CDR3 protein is CASSPNHEQYF.

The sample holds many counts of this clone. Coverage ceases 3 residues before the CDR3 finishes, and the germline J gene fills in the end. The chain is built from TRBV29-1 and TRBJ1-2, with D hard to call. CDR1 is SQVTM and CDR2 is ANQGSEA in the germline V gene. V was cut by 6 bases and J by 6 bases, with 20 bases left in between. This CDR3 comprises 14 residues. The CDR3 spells CSVQGLFSPDGYTF. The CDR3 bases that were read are TGCAGCGTCCAAGGACTTTTTAGCCCCGATGGC. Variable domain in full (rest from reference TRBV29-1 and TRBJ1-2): SAVISQKPSRDICQRGTSLTIQCQVDSQVTMMFWYRQQPGQSLTLIATANQGSEATYESGFVIDKFPISRPNLTFSTLTVSNMSPEDSSIYLCSVQGLFSPDGYTFGSGTRLTVV.

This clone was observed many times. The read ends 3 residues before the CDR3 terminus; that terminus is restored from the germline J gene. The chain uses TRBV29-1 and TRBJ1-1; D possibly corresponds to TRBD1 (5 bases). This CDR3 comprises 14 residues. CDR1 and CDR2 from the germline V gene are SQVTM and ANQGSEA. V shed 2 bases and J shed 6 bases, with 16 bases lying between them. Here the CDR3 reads CSVESRQGFAEAFF. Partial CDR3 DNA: TGCAGCGTTGAAAGTCGGCAGGGTTTCGCTGAA.

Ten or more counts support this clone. CDR3 sequence: CASSQSGQPQHF. CDR3 DNA (partial): TGCGCCAGCAGTCAATCCGGTCAGCCC. The chain joins TRBV23-1 to TRBJ1-5; no reliable D call. Sequencing ends 3 residues short of the CDR3 end; the germline J gene provides the rest. TRBV23-1 is labeled an ORF, and its function is uncertain. Trimming took 0 bases from V and 6 from J, leaving 3 bases between them. There are 12 residues in the CDR3.